A selection of T cell receptor beta chains follows, all from one sample in a study of cytomegalovirus exposure and HLA in healthy donors. Sequenced by immunoSEQ multiplex PCR; TCRdb stores in-frame clones only, minus some. The profile shows 300,000 or so clones, about four fifths of them singletons. Material: PBMCs. Receptors were obtained from a woman aged 35 to 49 in good health and CMV-seropositive. Each CDR3 is given with its conserved first and last residue. D genes are given only for firm matches. Clone sizes are given selectively: once, few, many, or a class where the clone is expanded.

abundance,v_gene,d_gene,j_gene,CDR3nt,CDR3aa
once,TRBV6-1,TRBD2,TRBJ2-6,TGTGCCAGCAGTGCAGGGAGGGCTGTGGCCAACGTCCTGACTTTC,CASSAGRAVANVLTF
NA,TRBV5-4,TRBD1,TRBJ1-2,TGTGCCAGCAGCGGTGGGGACAGCAAATCGAACTATGGCTACACCTTC,CASSGGDSKSNYGYTF
NA,TRBV9,TRBD2,TRBJ2-1,TGTGCCAGCAGCGTAGCTTCGCTAGCGGGACTTGAGCAGTTCTTC,CASSVASLAGLEQFF
NA,TRBV6-5,TRBD1,TRBJ1-2,TGTGCCAGCAGTTACAAACGACAGGGGAACTATGGCTACACCTTC,CASSYKRQGNYGYTF
NA,TRBV5-6,TRBD1,TRBJ2-7,TGTGCCAGCAGCCCGGCGGGACAGGGGGCCTACGAGCAGTACTTC,CASSPAGQGAYEQYF
NA,TRBV27,TRBD1,TRBJ1-4,TGTGCCAGCAGACCGGGACAGCATGAAAAACTGTTTTTT,CASRPGQHEKLFF
once,TRBV7-3,TRBD2,TRBJ2-7,TGTGCCAGCAGCTCTGGACTAGCGGGAGATAAGCCGTACTTC,CASSSGLAGDKPYF
NA,TRBV7-7,TRBD1,TRBJ1-2,TGTGCCAGCAGCTTCGGGACAGGGAACTATGGCTACACCTTC,CASSFGTGNYGYTF
NA,TRBV18,NA,TRBJ2-1,TGTGCCAGCTCACCACTCGGGGAGCAGAATACGGGCAATGAGCAGTTCTTC,CASSPLGEQNTGNEQFF
NA,TRBV29-1,NA,TRBJ2-2,TGCAGCGTTGGGGCTGGGGGGTACACCGGGGAGCTGTTTTTT,CSVGAGGYTGELFF
NA,TRBV9,NA,TRBJ2-1,TGTGCCAGCAGCTCAGAGGGCTCCTACAATGAGCAGTTCTTC,CASSSEGSYNEQFF
few,TRBV5-4,NA,TRBJ1-2,TGTGCCAGCAGCTTTCCTCTTAGTAGTTTCGAAGGCTACACCTTC,CASSFPLSSFEGYTF
few,TRBV15,NA,TRBJ2-5,TGTGCCACCAGCAGAGATCAACAAAGAGAGACCCAGTACTTC,CATSRDQQRETQYF
NA,TRBV27,NA,TRBJ1-1,TGTGCCAGCAGTTTGCACTTGACAGCCCTCAACACTGAAGCTTTCTTT,CASSLHLTALNTEAFF
NA,TRBV18,NA,TRBJ1-2,TGTGCCAGCTCACCAGGAGCAGGGGCTGGTGGCTACACCTTC,CASSPGAGAGGYTF
NA,TRBV9,TRBD2,TRBJ2-1,TGTGCCAGCAGCGTAGACTTATGGCTAGCGGGAGGTGATGAGCAGTTCTTC,CASSVDLWLAGGDEQFF
NA,TRBV9,NA,TRBJ1-2,TGTGCCAGCAGCGTAGGCGGCTACGGCTACACCTTC,CASSVGGYGYTF
NA,TRBV7-3,TRBD2,TRBJ2-1,TGTGCCAGCAGCTTGTCCGGGACTAGCGGGGGGAATGAGCAGTTCTTC,CASSLSGTSGGNEQFF
NA,TRBV30,NA,TRBJ2-5,TGTGCCAGCGTATCGGGTTACCCCCAAGAGACCCAGTACTTC,CASVSGYPQETQYF
NA,TRBV5-4,NA,TRBJ2-5,TGTGCCAGCAGCTTGTCGGAGGACAGAATCAGACCCCAAGAGACCCAGTACTTC,CASSLSEDRIRPQETQYF